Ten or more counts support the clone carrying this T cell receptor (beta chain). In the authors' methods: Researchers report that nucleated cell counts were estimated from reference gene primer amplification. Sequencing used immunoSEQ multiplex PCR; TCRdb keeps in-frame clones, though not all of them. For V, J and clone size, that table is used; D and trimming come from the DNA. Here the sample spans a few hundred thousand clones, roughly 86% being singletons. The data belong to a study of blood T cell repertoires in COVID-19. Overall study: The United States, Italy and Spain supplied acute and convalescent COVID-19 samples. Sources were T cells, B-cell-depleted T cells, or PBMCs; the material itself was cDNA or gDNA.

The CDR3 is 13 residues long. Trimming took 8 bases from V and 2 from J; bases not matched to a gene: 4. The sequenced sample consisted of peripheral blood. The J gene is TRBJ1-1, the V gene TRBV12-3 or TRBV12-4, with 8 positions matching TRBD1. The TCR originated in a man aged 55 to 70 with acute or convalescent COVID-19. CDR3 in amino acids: CASGRGPNTEAFF. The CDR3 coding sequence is TGTGCCAGCGGCAGGGGGCCCAACACTGAAGCTTTCTTT.